Many counts were recorded for the clone carrying this TCR beta chain. Its specificity is unknown. Thyroid ultrasound and orbital computed tomography, with clinical symptoms and serum thyroxine and TRAb, informed diagnoses. The data stem from a study of T cells in Graves' hyperthyroidism and ophthalmopathy. Findings and limits, study-wide: Most thyroid clonotypes expanded above 0.001 appeared in blood too. The model made its ophthalmopathy prediction, and onset followed a median about 6.8 months later.

Trimming shortened V by 4 bases and J by 4 bases, and 13 bases separated the two germline ends. In germline, CDR1 is LNHDA, CDR2 SQIVND (reference sequence). This CDR3 contains 14 residues. RNA transcripts provided the source from which TCR beta CDR3 regions were amplified. First-round RT-PCR with HTBI primers amplified the TCR CDR3 region. TCRdb passed the multiplex PCR reads through MiXCR, listing each CDR3 protein once. The sample records 480,000 or so distinct CDR3 sequences, 40% to 55% being singletons. What was sequenced was peripheral blood or thyroid tissue (not recorded which). The V call is TRBV19, the J call TRBJ1-1; TRBD1 is a possible D gene (5 bases). This TCR derives from an adult woman with Graves' disease, either hyperthyroidism or ophthalmopathy (not recorded which). CDR3 protein: CASSNVLGGTEAFF. For the CDR3, the DNA is TGTGCCAGTAGTAACGTCCTGGGGGGCACTGAAGCTTTCTTT.